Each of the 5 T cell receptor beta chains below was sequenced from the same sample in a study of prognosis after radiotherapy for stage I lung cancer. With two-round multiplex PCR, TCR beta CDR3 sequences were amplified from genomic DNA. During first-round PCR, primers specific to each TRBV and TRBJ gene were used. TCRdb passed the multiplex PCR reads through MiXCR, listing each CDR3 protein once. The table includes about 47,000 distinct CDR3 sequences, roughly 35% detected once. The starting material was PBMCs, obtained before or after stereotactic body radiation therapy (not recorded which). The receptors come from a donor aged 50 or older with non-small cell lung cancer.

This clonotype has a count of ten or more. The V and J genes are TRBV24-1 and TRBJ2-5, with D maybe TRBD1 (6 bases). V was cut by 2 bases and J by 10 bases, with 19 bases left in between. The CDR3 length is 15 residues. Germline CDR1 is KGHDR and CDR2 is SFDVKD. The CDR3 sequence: CATSDSRAGAVSQYF. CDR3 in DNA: TGTGCCACCAGTGATTCGAGGGCAGGGGCTGTCAGCCAGTACTTC.

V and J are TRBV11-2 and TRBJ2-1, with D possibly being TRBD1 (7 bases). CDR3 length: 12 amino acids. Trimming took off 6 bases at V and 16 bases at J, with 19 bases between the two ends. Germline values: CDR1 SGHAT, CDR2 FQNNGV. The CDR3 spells CASRVGQGGCFF. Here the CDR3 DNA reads TGTGCCAGCAGAGTGGGGCAGGGGGGTTGTTTCTTC. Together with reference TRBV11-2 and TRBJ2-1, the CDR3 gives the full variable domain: EAGVAQSPRYKIIEKRQSVAFWCNPISGHATLYWYQQILGQGPKLLIQFQNNGVVDDSQLPKDRFSAERLKGVDSTLKIQPAKLEDSAVYLCASRVGQGGCFFGPGTRLTVL.

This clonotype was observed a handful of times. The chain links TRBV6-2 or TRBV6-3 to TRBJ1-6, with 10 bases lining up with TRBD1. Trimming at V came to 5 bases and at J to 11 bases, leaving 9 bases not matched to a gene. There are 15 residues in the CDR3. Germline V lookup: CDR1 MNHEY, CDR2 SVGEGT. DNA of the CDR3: TGTGCCAGCAGTGCATACACGGGACAGGGGCCACCCCTCCACTTT. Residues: CASSAYTGQGPPLHF.

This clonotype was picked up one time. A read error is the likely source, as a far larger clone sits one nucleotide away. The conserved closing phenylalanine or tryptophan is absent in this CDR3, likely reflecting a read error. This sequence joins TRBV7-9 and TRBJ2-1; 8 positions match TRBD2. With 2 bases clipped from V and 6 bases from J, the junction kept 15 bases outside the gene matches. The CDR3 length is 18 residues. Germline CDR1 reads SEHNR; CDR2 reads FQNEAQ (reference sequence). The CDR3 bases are TGTGCCAGCAGCTTACCCAGATACCGAAGCGGGAGTATCAATGAGCAGTTCCTC. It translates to CASSLPRYRSGSINEQFL.

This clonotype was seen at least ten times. CDR3 DNA sequence: TGTGCCTGGAATTATGATCCATTGATCTACACCTTC. The encoded protein is CAWNYDPLIYTF. This chain joins TRBV30 and TRBJ1-2, with D unclear. This CDR3 has 12 amino acids. V lost 4 bases and J lost 10, with 16 bases in between. Germline V gene sequence: CDR1 GTSNPN, CDR2 SVGIG (reference sequence).